The next 14 T cell receptor beta chains were all read from a single sample in a study of cytomegalovirus exposure and HLA in healthy donors (dated by TCRdb to the late 2010s). Receptor libraries were prepared by the immunoSEQ multiplex PCR assay. The multiplex PCR relied on a mix of 60 forward primers for TCR Vbeta segments and 13 reverse primers for TCR Jbeta segments. TCRdb obtained this table from immuneACCESS and retained in-frame rearrangements with V and J assigned. These tables miss some clones; where compared with another copy, unresolved V genes account for less than half of the shortfall, and the remainder is unexplained. This sample gives approximately 150,000 clones in total; 84% of them show up just once. 4.8% of the sample goes to the ten largest clones. The source material was PBMCs. The origin of the receptors is a man between 18 and 29 years old in good health and CMV-seronegative.

V usage is TRBV7-8 and J usage is TRBJ2-1; 8 positions match TRBD2. J gave up 8 bases and V 8 bases, and 14 bases lay outside the gene matches. CDR3 length: 15 amino acids. CDR1 is SGHVS, CDR2 FQNEAQ, per germline. CDR3 in DNA: TGTGCCAGCTGTCCACCCGGGACTAGAGTCGATGAGCAGTTCTTC. This translates into CASCPPGTRVDEQFF.

This rearrangement joins TRBV7-2 to TRBJ2-7; TRBD1 matches at 10 bases. CDR3 length equals 17 residues. Germline V CDR1 and CDR2: SGHTA, FQGNSA. Unmatched junction bases numbered 11, after V lost 1 base and J lost 5 bases. As DNA, the CDR3 is TGTGCCAGCAGCTTAGGGCTTAGGGGACAGGGGAACCACGAGCAGTACTTC. It is translated as CASSLGLRGQGNHEQYF.

The chain employs TRBV27 and TRBJ1-1; tentative D call: TRBD1 (5 bases). The CDR3 totals 14 residues. V lost 5 bases and J lost 0, with 10 bases in between. Germline CDR1 reads MNHEY; CDR2 reads SMNVEV (reference sequence). This CDR3 reads CASSTKGVNTEAFF. CDR3 in DNA: TGTGCCAGCAGTACGAAAGGGGTGAACACTGAAGCTTTCTTT.

In regard to this clone: Other DNA sequences within the sample encode an identical CDR3. The V and J genes are TRBV9 and TRBJ1-5; the D gene is possibly TRBD1 (6 bases). The CDR3 is made up of 15 amino acids. In germline, CDR1 is SGDLS, CDR2 YYNGEE. V lost 0 bases, J lost 4 bases, and 11 bases lay in between. The CDR3 loop reads CASSVGTGLNQPQHF. Written as DNA, the CDR3 is TGTGCCAGCAGCGTAGGAACAGGGCTGAATCAGCCCCAGCATTTT.

The CDR3: CASTRLASTDTQYF. As DNA, the CDR3 is TGTGCCAGCACTCGACTAGCTAGCACAGATACGCAGTATTTT. The chain employs TRBV21-1 and TRBJ2-3; TRBD2, the table's D call, was not compared with the DNA. TRBV21-1 is classified as a pseudogene. The CDR3 extends over 14 amino acids.

This clone was seen more than once but under ten times. This chain links TRBV5-6 with TRBJ1-3; no clear D. This CDR3 is built from 13 residues. CDR1 SGHDT and CDR2 YYEEEE come from the germline V gene. Trimming took off 2 bases at V and 7 bases at J, with 10 bases between the two ends. This CDR3 is CASSFSAGNTIYF. The CDR3 DNA reads TGTGCCAGCAGCTTTTCGGCGGGGAACACCATATATTTT.

In the case of this clone: At one of its ends the junction is not consistent with the germline gene, which may arise from a read error. The gene calls are TRBV7-9 and TRBJ2-7; the match to TRBD1 covers 11 bases. The CDR3 extends over 16 amino acids. The germline gives CDR1 SEHNR, CDR2 FQNEAQ (reference sequence). This chain's CDR3 is CSSSFPRTGGFYEQYF. The CDR3 nucleotides are TGTTCCAGCAGCTTTCCTAGGACAGGGGGCTTCTACGAGCAGTACTTC.

This chain connects TRBV2 to TRBJ1-5; 9 bases fit TRBD1. CDR1 and CDR2 from the germline V gene are SNHLY and FYNNEI. CDR3 size: 14 residues. V lost 7 bases and J lost 6; bases outside the gene matches: 7. CDR3 region: CASNKQGAGQPQHF. CDR3 coding DNA: TGTGCCAGCAATAAACAGGGGGCAGGTCAGCCCCAGCATTTT.

This chain uses TRBV14 with TRBJ2-1; 8 bases align to TRBD2. Per the germline V gene, CDR1 is SGHDN and CDR2 is FVKESK. There are 19 residues in the CDR3. V lost 5 bases to trimming and J lost 3 bases; unmatched junction nucleotides: 18. CDR3 in amino acids: CASSTPRGGLGPFYNEQFF. The DNA of the CDR3 is TGTGCCAGCAGCACCCCCCGGGGGGGACTCGGCCCTTTCTACAATGAGCAGTTCTTC.

The J gene is TRBJ2-3, the V gene TRBV4-2; D call uncertain. The V end was cut by 0 bases, the J end by 2 bases, with 12 bases between. The germline CDR1 and CDR2 sequences are LGHNA and YNFKEQ. The CDR3 runs 16 residues. The CDR3 DNA is TGTGCCAGCAGCCAAGATGGGCAGGCCTCCACAGATACGCAGTATTTT. Residues: CASSQDGQASTDTQYF.

This chain connects TRBV11-2 to TRBJ2-5; 14 bases fit TRBD2. Trimming at V came to 5 bases and at J to 1 base, leaving 9 bases not matched to a gene. From germline, CDR1 is SGHAT and CDR2 FQNNGV. The CDR3 loop spans 18 amino acids. The CDR3 region has the DNA TGTGCCAGCAGCGGGGTTAGGACTAGCGGGGGGCCCCAAGAGACCCAGTACTTC. Protein product: CASSGVRTSGGPQETQYF.

CDR3 region: CASSADRGGMNTEAFF. In DNA form, the CDR3 reads TGTGCCAGCAGCGCAGACAGGGGCGGTATGAACACTGAAGCTTTCTTT. This rearrangement joins TRBV9 to TRBJ1-1; 8 bases map to TRBD1. The ends lost 3 bases at V and 0 bases at J; junction bases unmatched: 7. The CDR3 is 16 amino acids. Germline V gives CDR1 SGDLS, CDR2 YYNGEE.

This chain uses TRBV29-1 with TRBJ2-7; 9 positions match TRBD2. The CDR3 is 13 residues long. Germline lookup yields CDR1 SQVTM and CDR2 ANQGSEA. Trimming took 4 bases from V and 4 from J; bases not matched to a gene: 5. The CDR3 DNA reads TGCAGCGTTGTTAGCGGGAGAATGTACGAGCAGTACTTC. Translating gives CSVVSGRMYEQYF.

This sequence joins TRBV19 and TRBJ2-5, with D possibly being TRBD2 (5 bases). V dropped 7 bases and J dropped 7 bases, with 10 bases sitting between them. CDR1 and CDR2 from the germline V gene are LNHDA and SQIVND (reference sequence). The CDR3 has 11 residues. The DNA for the CDR3 is TGTGCCAGTACCGACGGAGGGACCCAGTACTTC. Protein sequence: CASTDGGTQYF.